Each of the 10 T cell receptor beta chains below was sequenced from the same sample in a study of blood T cell repertoires in COVID-19. Only in-frame clones appear in the TCRdb table, and some are missing; sequencing was by immunoSEQ multiplex PCR. The table includes roughly 330,000 clones, roughly 90% detected once. The sample taken for sequencing was peripheral blood. The receptors originated from a man aged 18-30 years who had recovered from COVID-19.

The chain uses TRBV29-1 and TRBJ1-1; the D is unclear. The ends were cut back, 5 bases at V and 5 bases at J, with 6 bases in the middle. This CDR3 has 10 amino acids. Looked up from germline, CDR1 is SQVTM and CDR2 is ANQGSEA. CDR3 amino acids: CSVHRTEAFF. The CDR3 nucleotides read TGCAGCGTTCATCGGACTGAAGCTTTCTTT. Supplemented by reference TRBV29-1 and TRBJ1-1, the full variable domain reads SAVISQKPSRDICQRGTSLTIQCQVDSQVTMMFWYRQQPGQSLTLIATANQGSEATYESGFVIDKFPISRPNLTFSTLTVSNMSPEDSSIYLCSVHRTEAFFGQGTRLTVV.

The rearrangement links TRBV29-1 to TRBJ2-7; 8 bases are shared with TRBD2. Germline CDR1 reads SQVTM; CDR2 reads ANQGSEA. V lost 7 bases to trimming and J lost 2 bases; unmatched junction nucleotides: 7. The CDR3 has 13 residues. This CDR3 is CSAYGGDTYEQYF. The CDR3 DNA is TGCAGCGCCTACGGGGGGGATACCTACGAGCAGTACTTC.

The V gene is TRBV7-2, the J gene TRBJ2-2; TRBD1 agrees at 8 bases. The V gene end was trimmed by 4 bases and the J gene end by 2 bases; junction bases not matched to a gene: 3. There are 15 residues in the CDR3. Germline lookup yields CDR1 SGHTA and CDR2 FQGNSA. The CDR3 nucleotides read TGTGCCAGCAGCTCCGGACAGGGCAACACCGGGGAGCTGTTTTTT. Translated: CASSSGQGNTGELFF.

This chain connects TRBV6-2 or TRBV6-3 to TRBJ1-2; 8 bases line up with TRBD1. V was pared by 0 bases and J by 3 bases, with 3 bases of the junction left unmatched. CDR3 length: 15 residues. The germline CDR1 and CDR2 sequences are MNHEY and SVGEGT. The CDR3 region is CASSYSQGAHYGYTF. CDR3 DNA: TGTGCCAGCAGTTACTCGCAGGGGGCGCACTATGGCTACACCTTC.

The V call is TRBV7-8, the J call TRBJ2-7; 8 bases agree with TRBD2. The CDR3 runs 16 residues. With 2 bases clipped from V and 0 bases from J, the junction kept 6 bases outside the gene matches. Germline V gene data show CDR1 as SGHVS and CDR2 as FQNEAQ. CDR3 region: CASSLNGGVSSYEQYF. In nucleotides, the CDR3 is TGTGCCAGCAGCTTAAACGGGGGGGTCTCCTCCTACGAGCAGTACTTC.

This chain links TRBV6-5 with TRBJ1-6; D perhaps matches TRBD1 (6 bases). V was cut by 6 bases and J by 10 bases, with 16 bases left in between. Germline V lookup: CDR1 MNHEY, CDR2 SVGAGI. The CDR3 consists of 14 residues. The CDR3 DNA follows: TGTGCCAGCAGCCGGGACACTCTAGGGTCACCCCTCCACTTT. It yields the protein CASSRDTLGSPLHF.

The CDR3 DNA follows: TGTGCCTGGAAGGACAGGGGCCACAATCAGCCCCAGCATTTT. Residues: CAWKDRGHNQPQHF. This rearrangement joins TRBV30 to TRBJ1-5, with 9 bases that match TRBD1. Germline CDR1 GTSNPN, CDR2 SVGIG (reference sequence). The CDR3 length is 14 residues. V gave up 4 bases and J gave up 3 bases; unmatched junction bases: 4.

The CDR3 reads CASSQGGGNSYGYTF. In nucleotides, the CDR3 is TGTGCCAGCAGCCAAGGAGGGGGAAATAGCTATGGCTACACCTTC. This rearrangement joins TRBV14 to TRBJ1-2; D is possibly TRBD1 (6 bases). The V gene lost 1 base and the J gene lost 4 bases, with 13 bases spanning the gap. There are 15 residues in the CDR3. The germline CDR1 and CDR2 sequences are SGHDN and FVKESK.

This clone was counted between two and nine times. V gene TRBV7-2 combines with J gene TRBJ2-7; 8 positions match TRBD2. This CDR3 is 16 amino acids long. V trimming: 3 bases; J trimming: 0 bases; junction bases outside the gene matches: 7. The germline gives CDR1 SGHTA, CDR2 FQGNSA. The CDR3 here is CASSFPTSVHSYEQYF. For the CDR3, the DNA is TGTGCCAGCAGCTTCCCGACTAGCGTACACTCCTACGAGCAGTACTTC.

The chain links TRBV20-1 to TRBJ1-2; 8 bases line up with TRBD1. V was pared by 1 base and J by 13 bases, with 5 bases of the junction left unmatched. The CDR3 totals 11 residues. The germline CDR1 and CDR2 sequences are DFQATT and SNEGSKA (reference sequence). The CDR3 DNA is TGCAGTGCTAGAGGGGGACAGGCCGGCACCTTC. Its translation: CSARGGQAGTF.